The T cell receptor beta chain described here comes from a study of cytomegalovirus exposure and HLA in healthy donors. Germline CDR1 and CDR2: SGHRS and YFSETQ. This CDR3 is 16 amino acids long. V dropped 3 bases and J dropped 2 bases, with 18 bases sitting between them. Broader study findings: TCR sequences were mostly rare, though some public TCRs occurred in many donors.

The table came from immunoSEQ multiplex PCR; TCRdb's copy has only in-frame clones and leaves some out. Of roughly 130,000 clones in the sample, about 87% were seen once. Comments on this clone: The antigen is not known.

Sequencing used PBMCs. The chain employs TRBV5-1 and TRBJ2-7; possible D gene TRBD2, 6 bases. The receptor was derived from a woman aged 30 to 39 in good health and CMV-seropositive. The CDR3 loop is CASSSGWGGVPYEQYF. The CDR3, as DNA: TGCGCCAGCAGCTCCGGCTGGGGCGGGGTTCCCTACGAGCAGTACTTC.